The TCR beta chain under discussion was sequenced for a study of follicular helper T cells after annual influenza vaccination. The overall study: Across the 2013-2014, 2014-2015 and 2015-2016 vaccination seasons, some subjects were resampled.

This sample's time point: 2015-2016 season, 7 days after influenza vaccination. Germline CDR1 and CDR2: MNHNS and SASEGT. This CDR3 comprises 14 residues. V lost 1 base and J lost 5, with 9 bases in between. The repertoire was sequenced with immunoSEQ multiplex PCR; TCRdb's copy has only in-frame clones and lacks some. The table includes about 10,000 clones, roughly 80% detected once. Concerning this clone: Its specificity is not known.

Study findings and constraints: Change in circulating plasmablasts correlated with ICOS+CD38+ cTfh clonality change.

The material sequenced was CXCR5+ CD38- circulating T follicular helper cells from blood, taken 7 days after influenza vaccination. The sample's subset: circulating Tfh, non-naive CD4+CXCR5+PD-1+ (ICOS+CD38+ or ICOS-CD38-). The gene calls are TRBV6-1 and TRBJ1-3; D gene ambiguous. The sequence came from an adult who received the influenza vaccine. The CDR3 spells CASSEGGLRNTIYF. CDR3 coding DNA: TGTGCCAGCAGTGAAGGTGGGCTCCGAAACACCATATATTTT.